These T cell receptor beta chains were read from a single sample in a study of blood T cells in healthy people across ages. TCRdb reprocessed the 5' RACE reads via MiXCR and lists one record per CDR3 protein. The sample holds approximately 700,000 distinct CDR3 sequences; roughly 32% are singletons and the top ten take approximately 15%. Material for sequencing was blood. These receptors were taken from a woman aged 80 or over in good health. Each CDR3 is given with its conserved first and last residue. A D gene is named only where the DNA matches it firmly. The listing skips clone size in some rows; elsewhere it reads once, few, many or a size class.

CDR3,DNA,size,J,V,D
CASSSPPGTKGSPLHF,TGTGCCAGCAGTAGCCCCCCCGGGACGAAAGGTTCACCCCTCCACTTT,NA,TRBJ1-6,TRBV6-5,NA
CASSQTSGRADEQFF,TGCGCCAGCAGCCAAACTAGCGGGAGGGCGGATGAGCAGTTCTTC,many,TRBJ2-1,TRBV4-3,TRBD2
CATSRDLRSRGKETQYF,TGTGCCACCAGCAGAGATCTCAGGAGCAGGGGGAAGGAGACCCAGTACTTC,many,TRBJ2-5,TRBV15,TRBD1
CASTVQFRVYEQYF,TGTGCCAGCACCGTGCAGTTTCGGGTCTACGAGCAGTACTTC,many,TRBJ2-7,TRBV28,NA
CASSFYGGYTF,TGTGCCAGTAGTTTTTACGGTGGCTACACCTTC,many,TRBJ1-2,TRBV19,NA
CASSDTRDTQYF,TGTGCCAGCAGTGATACAAGGGATACGCAGTATTTT,NA,TRBJ2-3,TRBV25-1,NA
CASSIGLGGGSYNEQFF,TGTGCCAGTAGTATAGGATTGGGCGGGGGCTCCTACAATGAGCAGTTCTTC,many,TRBJ2-1,TRBV19,TRBD2
CSARGGWYNEQFF,TGCAGTGCTAGAGGCGGCTGGTACAATGAGCAGTTCTTC,NA,TRBJ2-1,TRBV20-1,NA
CACRRRGVGRANEKLFF,TGTGCCTGCCGTCGCAGGGGGGTCGGCAGGGCTAATGAAAAACTGTTTTTT,once,TRBJ1-4,TRBV6-6,TRBD1
CAWSSGTGAGYYGYTF,TGTGCCTGGAGTTCCGGGACAGGGGCCGGCTACTATGGCTACACCTTC,many,TRBJ1-2,TRBV30,TRBD1
CASSPNRGRVSTNEKLFF,TGTGCCAGCAGCCCTAACAGGGGCCGGGTATCAACTAATGAAAAACTGTTTTTT,many,TRBJ1-4,TRBV6-1,TRBD1
CSARERLAGVHEQYF,TGCAGTGCTAGAGAGCGACTAGCGGGAGTACACGAGCAGTACTTC,NA,TRBJ2-7,TRBV20-1,TRBD2
CASSQDVNTKNTEAFF,TGCGCCAGCAGCCAAGACGTTAACACCAAGAACACTGAAGCTTTCTTT,many,TRBJ1-1,TRBV4-1,NA
CASSVGVTRGYGYTF,TGTGCCAGCAGCGTAGGTGTAACCAGGGGATATGGCTACACCTTC,many,TRBJ1-2,TRBV9,NA
CASSQAQGGYTF,TGCGCCAGCAGCCAAGCACAGGGTGGCTACACCTTC,NA,TRBJ1-2,TRBV4-3,NA
CASRADRGYNEQFF,TGTGCCAGCAGAGCGGACAGGGGGTACAATGAGCAGTTCTTC,many,TRBJ2-1,TRBV12-3/TRBV12-4,TRBD1
CASSGQVGVEQFF,TGTGCCAGCAGCGGACAGGTAGGGGTGGAGCAGTTCTTC,many,TRBJ2-1,TRBV9,NA
CASSLAETYTEAFF,TGCGCCAGCAGCTTGGCCGAGACTTACACTGAAGCTTTCTTT,NA,TRBJ1-1,TRBV5-1,NA
CSASVLRDRESSYNSPLHF,TGCAGTGCTAGTGTTCTCCGGGACAGGGAGAGCTCCTATAATTCACCCCTCCACTTT,many,TRBJ1-6,TRBV20-1,TRBD1
CSVTPFDRGNRHEQFF,TGCAGCGTTACTCCTTTCGACAGGGGGAACCGGCATGAGCAGTTCTTC,many,TRBJ2-1,TRBV29-1,TRBD1
CASRRTGTNTGELFF,TGTGCCAGCAGGCGGACCGGGACGAACACCGGGGAGCTGTTTTTT,many,TRBJ2-2,TRBV7-9,NA
CASRTGGYEQYF,TGTGCCAGCCGGACAGGGGGCTACGAGCAGTACTTC,many,TRBJ2-7,TRBV2,TRBD1
CASSSTSGNYEQYF,TGCGCCAGCAGCTCTACTAGCGGGAACTACGAGCAGTACTTC,once,TRBJ2-7,TRBV5-1,TRBD2
CSVVKVSYNEQFF,TGCAGCGTTGTGAAAGTTTCCTACAATGAGCAGTTCTTC,NA,TRBJ2-1,TRBV29-1,NA
CASRRTGGEAFF,TGTGCCAGCAGAAGGACAGGGGGGGAAGCTTTCTTT,few,TRBJ1-1,TRBV12-3/TRBV12-4,TRBD1
CSARGGLDYGYTF,TGCAGTGCCCGGGGAGGGCTGGACTATGGCTACACCTTC,many,TRBJ1-2,TRBV20-1,NA
CASTLARGWSPLHF,TGTGCCAGCACCCTGGCGCGGGGGTGGTCACCCCTCCACTTT,many,TRBJ1-6,TRBV28,NA
CASRRPGGRGNTEAFF,TGTGCCAGCAGGCGCCCGGGGGGTCGAGGGAACACTGAAGCTTTCTTT,many,TRBJ1-1,TRBV6-6,NA
CASSHHYSHPSYNEQFF,TGTGCCAGCAGCCATCACTACAGCCATCCCTCCTACAATGAGCAGTTCTTC,NA,TRBJ2-1,TRBV6-2/TRBV6-3,NA